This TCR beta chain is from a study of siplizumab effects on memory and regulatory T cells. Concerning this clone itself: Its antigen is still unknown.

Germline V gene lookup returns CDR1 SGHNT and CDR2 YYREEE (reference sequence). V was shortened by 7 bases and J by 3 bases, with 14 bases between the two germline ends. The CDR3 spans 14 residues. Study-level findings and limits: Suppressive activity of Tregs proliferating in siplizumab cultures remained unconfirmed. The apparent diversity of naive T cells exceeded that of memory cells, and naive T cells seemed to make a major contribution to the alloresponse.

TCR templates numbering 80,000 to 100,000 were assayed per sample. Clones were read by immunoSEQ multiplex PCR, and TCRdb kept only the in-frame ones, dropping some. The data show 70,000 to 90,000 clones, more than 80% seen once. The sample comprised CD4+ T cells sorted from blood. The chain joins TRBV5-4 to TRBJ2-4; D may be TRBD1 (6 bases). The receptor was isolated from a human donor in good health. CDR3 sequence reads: CASGKQGGKNIQYF. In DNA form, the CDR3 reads TGTGCCAGCGGTAAACAGGGTGGCAAAAACATTCAGTACTTC.